The rows below give T cell receptor beta chains drawn from one sample of a study of cytomegalovirus exposure and HLA in healthy donors. Generated by immunoSEQ multiplex PCR, the TCRdb table keeps only in-frame clones and is missing some. This sample has fewer than 250,000 clones, with 75% to 90% found just once. Material: PBMCs. The receptor set was obtained from a boy aged 2 to 9 in good health and CMV-seronegative. Each CDR3 is given with its conserved first and last residue. A D gene is named only where the DNA matches it firmly. A row's size may be missing; if present it is once, few, many or a size class.

v_call: TRBV4-2
j_call: TRBJ1-1
clone_size: few
d_call: .
cdr3_nt: TGTGCCAGCAGCCGGAATGTTGGGAGCACTGAAGCTTTCTTT
cdr3_aa: CASSRNVGSTEAFF

v_call: TRBV28
j_call: TRBJ1-5
clone_size: .
d_call: TRBD1
cdr3_nt: TGTGCCAGCAGCGGATTTCGGACAGGGGTTCAGCCCCAGCATTTT
cdr3_aa: CASSGFRTGVQPQHF

v_call: TRBV19
j_call: TRBJ1-4
clone_size: .
d_call: .
cdr3_nt: TGTGCCAGTACCCCCCAGGGGCGAGAAAAACTGTTTTTT
cdr3_aa: CASTPQGREKLFF

v_call: TRBV13
j_call: TRBJ2-1
clone_size: .
d_call: TRBD1
cdr3_nt: TGTGCCCGCAGCCCCTGGGGGACAGACAACAATGAGCAGTTCTTC
cdr3_aa: CARSPWGTDNNEQFF

v_call: TRBV28
j_call: TRBJ1-2
clone_size: .
d_call: TRBD1
cdr3_nt: TGTGCCAGCAGTTTAGCCGGGACAGTGGACTCCTATGGCTACACCTTC
cdr3_aa: CASSLAGTVDSYGYTF

v_call: TRBV15
j_call: TRBJ1-5
clone_size: .
d_call: TRBD1
cdr3_nt: TGTGCCACCAGCAGCCAGACAGGGGCCGGGGTTTTCAGCAATCAGCCCCAGCATTTT
cdr3_aa: CATSSQTGAGVFSNQPQHF

v_call: TRBV28
j_call: TRBJ2-7
clone_size: .
d_call: .
cdr3_nt: TGTGCCAGCAGTTTATCCCCCAGGGAAGGGTCCTACGAGCAGTACTTC
cdr3_aa: CASSLSPREGSYEQYF

v_call: TRBV6-4
j_call: TRBJ1-5
clone_size: .
d_call: TRBD1
cdr3_nt: TGTGCCAGCAGTCCAGGACAGGACCTTAGGCCCCAGCATTTT
cdr3_aa: CASSPGQDLRPQHF

v_call: TRBV5-1
j_call: TRBJ2-7
clone_size: .
d_call: TRBD1
cdr3_nt: TGCGCCAGCAGCTTTGACCCGGGACAGGGGGCTTACGAGCAGTACTTC
cdr3_aa: CASSFDPGQGAYEQYF

v_call: TRBV6-1
j_call: TRBJ2-3
clone_size: .
d_call: TRBD2
cdr3_nt: TGTGCCAGCAGCGTAGCGGGGGGTAAAGATACGCAGTATTTT
cdr3_aa: CASSVAGGKDTQYF

v_call: TRBV6-5
j_call: TRBJ1-1
clone_size: .
d_call: .
cdr3_nt: TGTGCCAGCAAGTTCCGACAGATGAACACTGAAGCTTTCTTT
cdr3_aa: CASKFRQMNTEAFF

v_call: TRBV6-1
j_call: TRBJ1-3
clone_size: .
d_call: .
cdr3_nt: TGTGCCAGCAGTGACGTTGACAGTCGAAGGGCTGGAAACACCATATATTTT
cdr3_aa: CASSDVDSRRAGNTIYF

v_call: TRBV19
j_call: TRBJ1-5
clone_size: .
d_call: TRBD1
cdr3_nt: TGTGCCAGTAGTACGTGGACAGGGAATCAGCCCCAGCATTTT
cdr3_aa: CASSTWTGNQPQHF

v_call: TRBV5-1
j_call: TRBJ2-3
clone_size: .
d_call: TRBD2
cdr3_nt: TGCGCCAGCAGCTTGGCTGTAGCGGGAGGGCGAGCGGAAGATACGCAGTATTTT
cdr3_aa: CASSLAVAGGRAEDTQYF

v_call: TRBV7-9
j_call: TRBJ1-1
clone_size: .
d_call: .
cdr3_nt: TGTTCCAGCAGCTTAAAAGAGGCTTTCTTT
cdr3_aa: CSSSLKEAFF

v_call: TRBV7-6
j_call: TRBJ1-1
clone_size: few
d_call: .
cdr3_nt: TGTGCCAGCAGCTTAGGAGTAATGAACACTGAAGCTTTCTTT
cdr3_aa: CASSLGVMNTEAFF

v_call: TRBV18
j_call: TRBJ2-7
clone_size: .
d_call: TRBD1
cdr3_nt: TGTGCCAGCTCACCGCTTTCTTTGGGACAGGGGTCCTACGAGCAGTACTTC
cdr3_aa: CASSPLSLGQGSYEQYF

v_call: TRBV11-2
j_call: TRBJ2-3
clone_size: .
d_call: .
cdr3_nt: TGTGCCAGCAGCTTAACCAGCGTCTACACAGATACGCAGTATTTT
cdr3_aa: CASSLTSVYTDTQYF

v_call: TRBV2
j_call: TRBJ2-3
clone_size: .
d_call: TRBD2
cdr3_nt: TGTGCCAGCAGTAGGCTATCCTCCATGAATCTAGCGGGACTAATCACAGATACGCAGTATTTT
cdr3_aa: CASSRLSSMNLAGLITDTQYF

v_call: TRBV27
j_call: TRBJ2-7
clone_size: .
d_call: .
cdr3_nt: TGTGCCAGCAGGACGGTAATATCAGGGAACGAGCAGTACTTC
cdr3_aa: CASRTVISGNEQYF

v_call: TRBV16
j_call: TRBJ1-2
clone_size: .
d_call: .
cdr3_nt: TGTGCCAGCAGCCTAACAGAAGGGGGGGACGGCTACACCTTC
cdr3_aa: CASSLTEGGDGYTF

v_call: TRBV7-3
j_call: TRBJ2-5
clone_size: .
d_call: .
cdr3_nt: TGTGCCAGCAGCTTAACGCTAATCGGGGGGCCGACATACTTC
cdr3_aa: CASSLTLIGGPTYF

v_call: TRBV18
j_call: TRBJ2-7
clone_size: .
d_call: TRBD1
cdr3_nt: TGTGCCAGCTCACCAAAGGGACAGGGGAGGTACGAGCAGTACTTC
cdr3_aa: CASSPKGQGRYEQYF

v_call: TRBV5-1
j_call: TRBJ2-7
clone_size: .
d_call: TRBD2
cdr3_nt: TGCGCCAGCAGCGGATCGGGCGGGAGAGTCCACGAGCAGTACTTC
cdr3_aa: CASSGSGGRVHEQYF

v_call: TRBV28
j_call: TRBJ1-1
clone_size: .
d_call: .
cdr3_nt: TGTGCCAGCAGCCCCCAACGGACATTACCTGAAGCTTTCTTT
cdr3_aa: CASSPQRTLPEAFF

v_call: TRBV9
j_call: TRBJ2-5
clone_size: .
d_call: TRBD2
cdr3_nt: TGTGCCAGCAGCGTACTAGCGGGAGGGCCTGAGACCCAGTACTTC
cdr3_aa: CASSVLAGGPETQYF

v_call: TRBV28
j_call: TRBJ2-3
clone_size: .
d_call: .
cdr3_nt: TGTGCCAGCAGCTTTACACCCACAGATACGCAGTATTTT
cdr3_aa: CASSFTPTDTQYF

v_call: TRBV28
j_call: TRBJ2-1
clone_size: .
d_call: TRBD1
cdr3_nt: TGTGCCACCAACAGGGGTACCAATGAGCAGTTCTTC
cdr3_aa: CATNRGTNEQFF

v_call: TRBV6-4
j_call: TRBJ2-2
clone_size: few
d_call: .
cdr3_nt: TGTGCCAGCAGTGACTCGTCGACAGGAGAGCTGTTTTTT
cdr3_aa: CASSDSSTGELFF

v_call: TRBV7-8
j_call: TRBJ1-5
clone_size: .
d_call: .
cdr3_nt: TGTGCCAGCAGCTTTTCAGGGTCACAGGTGCACAATCAGCCCCAGCATTTT
cdr3_aa: CASSFSGSQVHNQPQHF

v_call: TRBV5-4
j_call: TRBJ2-7
clone_size: .
d_call: TRBD2
cdr3_nt: TGTGCCAGCAGTACCATCGTGGGAGGGATGCACGAGCAGTACTTC
cdr3_aa: CASSTIVGGMHEQYF

v_call: TRBV7-9
j_call: TRBJ1-1
clone_size: .
d_call: TRBD1
cdr3_nt: TGTGCCAGCACTACGGAGCAGGGGGCGGCCACTGAAGCTTTCTTT
cdr3_aa: CASTTEQGAATEAFF

v_call: TRBV6-6
j_call: TRBJ2-2
clone_size: once
d_call: TRBD2
cdr3_nt: TGTGCCAGCAGTGCGGGACTAGCGTACACCGGGGAGCTGTTTTTT
cdr3_aa: CASSAGLAYTGELFF

v_call: TRBV27
j_call: TRBJ2-2
clone_size: few
d_call: .
cdr3_nt: TGTGCCAGCAGTCGTTATTCTGGGGAGCTGTTTTTT
cdr3_aa: CASSRYSGELFF

v_call: TRBV7-9
j_call: TRBJ2-1
clone_size: .
d_call: TRBD2
cdr3_nt: TGTGCCAGCAGCCCATCAGGCTCTAGCGGGCTCAATGAGCAGTTCTTC
cdr3_aa: CASSPSGSSGLNEQFF

v_call: TRBV11-3
j_call: TRBJ2-2
clone_size: .
d_call: TRBD2
cdr3_nt: TGTGCCAGCAGCTCCGGGACTAGCGGCAACACCGGGGAGCTGTTTTTT
cdr3_aa: CASSSGTSGNTGELFF

v_call: TRBV5-4
j_call: TRBJ1-2
clone_size: .
d_call: .
cdr3_nt: TGTGCCAGCAGCTCCGTAAGCAGGGTAGAGGGCTACACCTTC
cdr3_aa: CASSSVSRVEGYTF

v_call: TRBV27
j_call: TRBJ2-7
clone_size: .
d_call: .
cdr3_nt: TGTGCCAGCAGTCGTATAAATACCCCACTCGATGACAGACGAAGAGCGAGAGAGCAGTACTTC
cdr3_aa: CASSRINTPLDDRRRAREQYF

v_call: TRBV10-1
j_call: TRBJ2-5
clone_size: .
d_call: .
cdr3_nt: TGCGCCAGCAGTGGCGAAGTGGAAGAGACCCAGTACTTC
cdr3_aa: CASSGEVEETQYF

v_call: TRBV7-9
j_call: TRBJ2-3
clone_size: .
d_call: .
cdr3_nt: TGTGCCAGCAGCTTAGCGGCTGGCCAAAGTGATACGCAGTATTTT
cdr3_aa: CASSLAAGQSDTQYF

v_call: TRBV7-9
j_call: TRBJ1-4
clone_size: .
d_call: .
cdr3_nt: TGTGCCACCGCAGGGGCTGAAAAACTGTTTTTT
cdr3_aa: CATAGAEKLFF

v_call: TRBV15
j_call: TRBJ2-1
clone_size: .
d_call: .
cdr3_nt: TGTGCCACCAGCAGAGACAGGTCAGAGCAGTTCTTC
cdr3_aa: CATSRDRSEQFF

v_call: TRBV6-1
j_call: TRBJ1-2
clone_size: once
d_call: .
cdr3_nt: TGTGCCAGCAGTGCTGTTATGGACAGCCGAGATTCTAACTATGGCTACACCTTC
cdr3_aa: CASSAVMDSRDSNYGYTF

v_call: TRBV10-1
j_call: TRBJ1-1
clone_size: .
d_call: TRBD1
cdr3_nt: TGCGCCAGCAGTGATTCGCCCGGGACAGGGGGCCGGGACACTGAAGCTTTCTTT
cdr3_aa: CASSDSPGTGGRDTEAFF

v_call: TRBV27
j_call: TRBJ1-1
clone_size: once
d_call: .
cdr3_nt: TGTGCCAGCGGCCTCCAGCGGGGGCGGGGCACTGAAGCTTTCTTT
cdr3_aa: CASGLQRGRGTEAFF

v_call: TRBV18
j_call: TRBJ1-3
clone_size: few
d_call: .
cdr3_nt: TGTGCCAGCTCACCCGAGGGTCATAGCTCTGGAAACACCATATATTTT
cdr3_aa: CASSPEGHSSGNTIYF

v_call: TRBV28
j_call: TRBJ1-5
clone_size: .
d_call: .
cdr3_nt: TGTGCCAGCAGTTTATGGGCAGGGATTCAGCCCCAGCATTTT
cdr3_aa: CASSLWAGIQPQHF

v_call: TRBV29-1
j_call: TRBJ2-7
clone_size: .
d_call: .
cdr3_nt: TGCAGCGTTGGGGGGGAACCCTACGAGCAGTACTTC
cdr3_aa: CSVGGEPYEQYF

v_call: TRBV27
j_call: TRBJ2-5
clone_size: .
d_call: TRBD1
cdr3_nt: TGTGCCAGCACCATGAGGGGGCCCCGCGGGGAGACCCAGTACTTC
cdr3_aa: CASTMRGPRGETQYF

v_call: TRBV5-1
j_call: TRBJ2-3
clone_size: .
d_call: .
cdr3_nt: TGCGCCAGCAGCTTGGAATTCGAGGGGGCAGATACGCAGTATTTT
cdr3_aa: CASSLEFEGADTQYF

v_call: TRBV6-4
j_call: TRBJ1-1
clone_size: .
d_call: .
cdr3_nt: TGTGCCCGAGAGCCGGGAGAAATAGGATGTAACAGTGAAGCTTTCTTT
cdr3_aa: CAREPGEIGCNSEAFF

v_call: TRBV23-1
j_call: TRBJ2-3
clone_size: .
d_call: .
cdr3_nt: TGCGCCAGCAGTCAATCTTCGGATACGCAGTATTTT
cdr3_aa: CASSQSSDTQYF

v_call: TRBV19
j_call: TRBJ1-2
clone_size: .
d_call: TRBD1
cdr3_nt: TGTGCCAGTAGTACCGACCGACAGGGGCGCACCTATGGCTACACCTTC
cdr3_aa: CASSTDRQGRTYGYTF

v_call: TRBV5-1
j_call: TRBJ2-5
clone_size: .
d_call: .
cdr3_nt: TGCGCCAGCAGCTTACCCCTGTCCGTGGGCAAGGGGATAAGGCAGCAAGAGACCCAGTACTTC
cdr3_aa: CASSLPLSVGKGIRQQETQYF

v_call: TRBV2
j_call: TRBJ2-7
clone_size: .
d_call: TRBD1
cdr3_nt: TGTGCCAGCCTCGCAGACAGGGGGCGAGGTGGCTACGAGCAGTACTTC
cdr3_aa: CASLADRGRGGYEQYF

v_call: TRBV9
j_call: TRBJ1-4
clone_size: .
d_call: TRBD1
cdr3_nt: TGTGCCAGCAGCCAGGGGGCAGGCCCAACTAATGAAAAACTGTTTTTT
cdr3_aa: CASSQGAGPTNEKLFF

v_call: TRBV28
j_call: TRBJ2-7
clone_size: .
d_call: .
cdr3_nt: TGTGCCAGCAGTCCCCTGAAAGGTGGGAGGTTTAGCTCCTACGAGCAGTACTTC
cdr3_aa: CASSPLKGGRFSSYEQYF

v_call: TRBV11-2
j_call: TRBJ2-1
clone_size: .
d_call: TRBD1
cdr3_nt: TGTGCCAGCAGCTTAGGATTAAGGACAGGCCTCAATAATGAGCAGTTCTTC
cdr3_aa: CASSLGLRTGLNNEQFF

v_call: TRBV14
j_call: TRBJ2-7
clone_size: .
d_call: TRBD1
cdr3_nt: TGTGCCAGCAGCCCGAAACCCCTGGGACAGACTTTCTACGAGCAGTACTTC
cdr3_aa: CASSPKPLGQTFYEQYF